Listed below are T cell receptor beta chains from one sample, sequenced in a study of blood T cell repertoires in COVID-19. Sequenced by immunoSEQ multiplex PCR; TCRdb stores in-frame clones only, minus some. The sample records approximately 77,000 clones, roughly 78% being singletons. What was sequenced was peripheral blood. Every receptor here comes from a woman between 65 and 79 years old with acute or convalescent COVID-19. Both conserved end residues are part of each CDR3.

j_gene: TRBJ2-2; v_gene: TRBV21-1; CDR3aa: CASTQAKTGRHKNTGELFF
j_gene: TRBJ2-1; v_gene: TRBV7-9; CDR3aa: CASSPPGSHEQFF
j_gene: TRBJ2-5; v_gene: TRBV7-2; CDR3aa: CASSLWLAVQETQYF
j_gene: TRBJ1-1; v_gene: TRBV7-9; CDR3aa: CASSPQGAGGTEAFF
j_gene: TRBJ2-7; v_gene: TRBV24-1; CDR3aa: CATSAQGYEQYF
j_gene: TRBJ2-5; v_gene: TRBV6-5; CDR3aa: CASSSQRGVETQYF
j_gene: TRBJ2-1; v_gene: TRBV5-5; CDR3aa: CASRVLGGENEQFF
j_gene: TRBJ2-7; v_gene: TRBV9; CDR3aa: CASSQDTYEQYF
j_gene: TRBJ2-7; v_gene: TRBV9; CDR3aa: CASSDSGTGSEQYF
j_gene: TRBJ1-2; v_gene: TRBV12-1; CDR3aa: CASSHYGKYLQGYTF
j_gene: TRBJ2-5; v_gene: TRBV5-6; CDR3aa: CASSWGPAPKETQYF
j_gene: TRBJ2-5; v_gene: TRBV7-3; CDR3aa: CASSHSGGAGETQYF
j_gene: TRBJ1-2; v_gene: TRBV6-4; CDR3aa: CASRDSGGGYGYTF
j_gene: TRBJ2-1; v_gene: TRBV6-6; CDR3aa: CASSYPGGRDNEQFF
j_gene: TRBJ1-2; v_gene: TRBV7-3; CDR3aa: CASSLDRGSGYTF
j_gene: TRBJ2-2; v_gene: TRBV9; CDR3aa: CASSVATETGELFF
j_gene: TRBJ2-1; v_gene: TRBV18; CDR3aa: CASSSLAGGQFF
j_gene: TRBJ2-1; v_gene: TRBV6-5; CDR3aa: CASSSLAGGLNEQFF
j_gene: TRBJ1-5; v_gene: TRBV10-3; CDR3aa: CAISSGTGPPDQPQHF
j_gene: TRBJ1-2; v_gene: TRBV19; CDR3aa: CASSWATAGTGTYGYTF
j_gene: TRBJ1-1; v_gene: TRBV11-1; CDR3aa: CASSVQAEAFF
j_gene: TRBJ1-4; v_gene: TRBV12-5; CDR3aa: CASGLLGTGGLEREKLFF
j_gene: TRBJ2-1; v_gene: TRBV25-1; CDR3aa: CASSMSSTYNEQFF
j_gene: TRBJ1-2; v_gene: TRBV25-1; CDR3aa: CASSESPGLGDGYTF
j_gene: TRBJ1-5; v_gene: TRBV28; CDR3aa: CASSLRAGIQPQHF
j_gene: TRBJ1-1; v_gene: TRBV2; CDR3aa: CARRSGNTEAFF
j_gene: TRBJ1-6; v_gene: TRBV19; CDR3aa: CASTLRDSLLDSPLHF
j_gene: TRBJ2-7; v_gene: TRBV12-3/TRBV12-4; CDR3aa: CASSPGTSYEQYF
j_gene: TRBJ2-5; v_gene: TRBV7-2; CDR3aa: CASSLGQGQETQYF
j_gene: TRBJ1-5; v_gene: TRBV15; CDR3aa: CATSRGNQLSNQPQHF
j_gene: TRBJ1-3; v_gene: TRBV7-9; CDR3aa: CASSLGQGSGNTIYF
j_gene: TRBJ2-7; v_gene: TRBV4-1; CDR3aa: CASSTGTPYEQYF
j_gene: TRBJ2-5; v_gene: TRBV11-2; CDR3aa: CASSLWAGDLETQYF
j_gene: TRBJ1-2; v_gene: TRBV4-3; CDR3aa: CASSPYRGIANYGYTF
j_gene: TRBJ1-2; v_gene: TRBV4-1; CDR3aa: CASSQVGVYYGYTF
j_gene: TRBJ1-2; v_gene: TRBV15; CDR3aa: CATSSVQGYGYTF
j_gene: TRBJ2-7; v_gene: TRBV7-2; CDR3aa: CASSLRRDYEQYF
j_gene: TRBJ2-7; v_gene: TRBV10-3; CDR3aa: CAISESQGRGPYEQYF